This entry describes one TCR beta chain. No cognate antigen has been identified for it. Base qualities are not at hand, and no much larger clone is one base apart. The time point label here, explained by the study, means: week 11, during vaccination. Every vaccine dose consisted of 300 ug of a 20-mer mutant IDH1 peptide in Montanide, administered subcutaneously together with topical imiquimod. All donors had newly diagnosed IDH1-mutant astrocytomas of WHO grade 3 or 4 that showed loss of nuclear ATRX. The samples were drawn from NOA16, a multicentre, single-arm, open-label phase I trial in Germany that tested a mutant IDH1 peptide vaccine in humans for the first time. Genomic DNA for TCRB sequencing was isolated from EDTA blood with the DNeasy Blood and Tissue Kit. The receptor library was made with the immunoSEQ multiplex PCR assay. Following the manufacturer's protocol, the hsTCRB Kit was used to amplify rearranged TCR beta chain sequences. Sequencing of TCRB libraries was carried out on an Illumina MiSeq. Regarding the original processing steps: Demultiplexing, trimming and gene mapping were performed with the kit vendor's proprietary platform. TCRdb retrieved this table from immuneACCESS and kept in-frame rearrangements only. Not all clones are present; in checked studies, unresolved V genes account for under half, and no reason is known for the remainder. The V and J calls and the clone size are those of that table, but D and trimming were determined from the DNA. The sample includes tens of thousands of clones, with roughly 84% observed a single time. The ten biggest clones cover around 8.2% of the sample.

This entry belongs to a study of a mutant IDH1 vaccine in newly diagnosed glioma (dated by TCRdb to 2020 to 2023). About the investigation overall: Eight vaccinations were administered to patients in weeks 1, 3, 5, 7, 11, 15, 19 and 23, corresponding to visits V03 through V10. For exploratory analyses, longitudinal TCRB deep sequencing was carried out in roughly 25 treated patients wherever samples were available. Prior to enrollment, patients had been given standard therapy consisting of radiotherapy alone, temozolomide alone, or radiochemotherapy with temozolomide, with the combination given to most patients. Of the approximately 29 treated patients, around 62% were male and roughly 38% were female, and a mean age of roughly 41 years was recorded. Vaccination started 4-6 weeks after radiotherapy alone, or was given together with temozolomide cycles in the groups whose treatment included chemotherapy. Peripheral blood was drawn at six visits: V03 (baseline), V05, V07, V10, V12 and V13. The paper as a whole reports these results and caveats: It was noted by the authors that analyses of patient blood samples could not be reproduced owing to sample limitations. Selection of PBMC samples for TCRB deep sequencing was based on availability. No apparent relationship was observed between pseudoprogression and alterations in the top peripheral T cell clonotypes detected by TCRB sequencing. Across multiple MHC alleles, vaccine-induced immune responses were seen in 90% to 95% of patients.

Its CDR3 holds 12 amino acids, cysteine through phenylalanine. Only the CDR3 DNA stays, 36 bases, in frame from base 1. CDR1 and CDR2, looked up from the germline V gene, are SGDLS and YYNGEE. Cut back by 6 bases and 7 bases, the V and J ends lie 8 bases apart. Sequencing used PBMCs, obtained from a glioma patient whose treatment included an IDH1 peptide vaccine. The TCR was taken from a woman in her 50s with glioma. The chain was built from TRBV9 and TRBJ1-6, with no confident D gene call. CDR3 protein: CASNGENSPLHF. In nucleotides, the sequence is TGTGCCAGCAACGGGGAGAATTCACCCCTCCACTTT.